The sequence of this TCR beta chain was determined in a study of metastatic and nonmetastatic thyroid tumors. About the study: Malignant and benign thyroid patients had repertoires compared in peripheral blood and tumor or nodule tissue. Notes on the study in general: In blood and tumor, TCR beta diversity was reportedly significantly higher in malignant thyroid tumors than in benign nodules.

No patient received treatment before thyroid surgery. The CDR3 is 16 residues long. J was trimmed by 4 bases and V by 4 bases; bases with no gene match: 5. Germline lookup yields CDR1 SGHRS and CDR2 YFSETQ. Original processing notes: The authors used CDR3 differences across clinicopathological groups to build a distant-metastasis classifier for papillary thyroid cancer. TCRdb re-called the PCR reads via MiXCR. The V and J calls and clone size come from TCRdb's table, not from the authors' own analysis. Of 40,000 to 55,000 clones in the sample, around 15% were seen once. A word on this clone: As yet, its antigen is unknown.

V gene TRBV5-1 combines with J gene TRBJ2-5; 15 bases line up with TRBD2. The receptor comes from a female donor with papillary thyroid cancer or a benign thyroid nodule (not recorded which). Some clones in this sample may be carry-over from other donors' samples. Sequenced material: blood. The DNA of the CDR3 is TGCGCCAGCAGCGTAGGACTAGCGGGAGGGTCAGAGACCCAGTACTTC. It specifies CASSVGLAGGSETQYF.